A single sample is the source of the 30 T cell receptor beta chains below, sequenced in a study of post-analysis software for immune sequencing data. General study results and limits: Patients carried a few TRBV segments more frequently than controls did, and TRBV5-6, TRBV5-1 and TRBV20-1 were among them.

Unique molecular identifiers featured in each of the TCR beta cDNA libraries. From the PCR reads, TCRdb called clonotypes with MiXCR, one entry per CDR3 protein. The data hold roughly 570,000 distinct CDR3 sequences, with around a third observed a single time. Their specific antigens are unknown. The sample taken for sequencing was blood. These receptors originate from a girl aged 2 to 17 with multiple sclerosis.

This chain connects TRBV2 to TRBJ2-3, with a weak D call TRBD2 (6 bases). The V end was cut by 2 bases, the J end by 2 bases, with 11 bases between. Germline V gene data show CDR1 as SNHLY and CDR2 as FYNNEI. This CDR3 spans 15 amino acids. The CDR3 is CASSETSFATDTQYF. In DNA, the CDR3 is TGTGCCAGCAGTGAAACTAGCTTCGCCACAGATACGCAGTATTTT.

The chain employs TRBV11-2 and TRBJ2-1, with TRBD1 matching over 8 bases. Germline-derived CDR1 and CDR2 are SGHAT and FQNNGV. The CDR3 runs to 16 residues. The V gene end was trimmed by 4 bases and the J gene end by 0 bases; junction bases not matched to a gene: 5. The CDR3 loop reads CASSSHRGSSYNEQFF. CDR3 bases: TGTGCCAGCAGCTCTCACAGGGGGAGCTCCTACAATGAGCAGTTCTTC.

The chain employs TRBV20-1 and TRBJ2-7, with 14 nucleotides matching TRBD2. Trimming cost V 4 bases and J 2 bases; bases outside gene matches: 7. Per germline, CDR1 DFQATT and CDR2 SNEGSKA (reference sequence). The CDR3 spans 16 residues. DNA for the CDR3: TGCAGTGCTAACCCGGGACTAGCGGGGGTTCCCTACGAGCAGTACTTC. This translates into CSANPGLAGVPYEQYF.

This clonotype was seen repeatedly, ten times or more. The chain recombines TRBV25-1 with TRBJ2-7, with D unclear. In germline, CDR1 is MGHDK, CDR2 SYGVNS. This CDR3 is 12 amino acids long. The V and J ends lost 7 bases and 0 bases respectively, with 7 bases between them. This CDR3 is CASNGISYEQYF. The CDR3 nucleotides are TGTGCCAGCAACGGTATCTCCTACGAGCAGTACTTC.

The chain has TRBV10-3 and TRBJ2-3; D gene unclear. The CDR3 loop spans 15 amino acids. Trimming removed 4 bases from V and 1 base from J, with 12 bases in between. Germline V gene sequence: CDR1 ENHRY, CDR2 SYGVKD. This chain's CDR3 is CAISAGGGGTDTQYF. CDR3 nucleotide sequence: TGTGCCATCAGTGCTGGCGGTGGTGGCACAGATACGCAGTATTTT.

The chain is built from TRBV5-1 and TRBJ1-1; D is ambiguous. This CDR3 is 13 amino acids long. The ends were cut back, 4 bases at V and 0 bases at J, with 7 bases in the middle. Germline V gives CDR1 SGHRS, CDR2 YFSETQ. The CDR3 is CASSQDMNTEAFF. The CDR3 nucleotides read TGCGCCAGCAGCCAAGATATGAACACTGAAGCTTTCTTT.

This clonotype occurred a few times. This chain joins TRBV20-1 and TRBJ2-7; 9 positions match TRBD1. The CDR3 spans 14 residues. Germline V gene sequence: CDR1 DFQATT, CDR2 SNEGSKA (reference sequence). With 3 bases clipped from V and 3 bases from J, the junction kept 6 bases outside the gene matches. The CDR3 coding sequence is TGCAGTGCTAGCGGGACAGGGACCGTCTACGAGCAGTACTTC. Protein product: CSASGTGTVYEQYF.

This chain links TRBV18 with TRBJ2-5, with D uncertain. Germline V CDR1 and CDR2: KGHSH, LQKENI. This CDR3 region has 15 residues. The germline V and J ends were trimmed by 1 base and 2 bases, with 11 bases remaining between them. CDR3 sequence reads: CASSPRADGQETQYF. The CDR3 DNA is TGTGCCAGCTCACCACGGGCAGATGGGCAAGAGACCCAGTACTTC.

This clonotype has a single count. The chain joins TRBV7-2 to TRBJ2-7; D is possibly TRBD2 (7 bases). Matching the DNA end better, TRBJ2-5 makes the J call doubtful. Looked up from germline, CDR1 is SGHTA and CDR2 is FQGNSA. The CDR3 has 16 residues. The CDR3 DNA reads TGTGCCAGCAGCTTAGGGGTGGGGGGGCTTTTGGAGACCCAGTACTTC. Protein product: CASSLGVGGLLETQYF.

The CDR3 DNA follows: TGTGCCAGCAGCCCGGGACTAGCGTGGCCTGAGCAGTTCTTC. Its translation is CASSPGLAWPEQFF. This chain connects TRBV7-3 to TRBJ2-1; 10 bases line up with TRBD2. Germline V CDR1 and CDR2: SGHTA, FQGTGA. This CDR3 spans 14 amino acids. The V gene end was trimmed by 5 bases and the J gene end by 9 bases; junction bases not matched to a gene: 7.

This clonotype was seen only a few times. The genes are TRBV7-9 and TRBJ2-4; 8 bases match TRBD1. The J call may be in error: the DNA end matches TRBJ2-7 better. Per germline, CDR1 SEHNR and CDR2 FQNEAQ (reference sequence). The CDR3 consists of 18 residues. CDR3 in amino acids: CASSPGDRLLWETYEQYF. The CDR3 nucleotides read TGTGCCAGCAGCCCCGGGGACAGGTTATTGTGGGAAACCTACGAGCAGTACTTC.

This chain connects TRBV5-1 to TRBJ2-3; 7 bases are shared with TRBD1. The germline V gene has CDR1 SGHRS and CDR2 YFSETQ. The J segment lost 1 base and the V segment lost 8 bases, leaving 4 bases of the junction unmatched. The CDR3 is 13 amino acids. The CDR3 DNA is TGCGCCAGAAAAGGACAGGGCACAGATACGCAGTATTTT. The encoded protein is CARKGQGTDTQYF.

The CDR3 sequence is CASSVAGGVKNIQYF. The CDR3 DNA reads as TGTGCCAGCAGCGTAGCGGGGGGTGTCAAAAACATTCAGTACTTC. The chain recombines TRBV9 with TRBJ2-4, with 7 bases aligning to TRBD2. Germline trimming cut 0 bases from V and 3 bases from J; bases unmatched to any gene: 3. CDR1 is SGDLS and CDR2 is YYNGEE in the germline V gene. This CDR3 has 15 amino acids.

This clonotype was seen a few times. The chain carries TRBV10-1 and TRBJ2-3; TRBD1 is a possible D gene (6 bases). This CDR3 region has 14 residues. Trimming removed 2 bases from V and 2 bases from J, with 8 bases in between. Germline CDR1 is WNHNN and CDR2 is SYGVQD (reference sequence). The CDR3 loop is CASSEGQHTDTQYF. CDR3 sequence (DNA): TGCGCCAGCAGTGAGGGACAGCACACAGATACGCAGTATTTT.

This clonotype occurred a few times. The V gene is TRBV7-2, the J gene TRBJ2-7; weak D call: TRBD2 (5 bases). CDR1 is SGHTA, CDR2 FQGNSA, per germline. The CDR3 runs 14 residues. Trimming removed 4 bases at V and 4 bases at J, with 14 bases between. CDR3 coding DNA: TGTGCCAGCAGCTCTCGGGCGGGTTGGTACGAGCAGTACTTC. Its protein is CASSSRAGWYEQYF.

This clonotype appeared a few times. V usage is TRBV27 and J usage is TRBJ2-3; D may be TRBD2 (6 bases). The CDR3 contains 14 residues. Trimming shortened V by 2 bases and J by 6 bases, and 12 bases separated the two germline ends. CDR1 and CDR2 from the germline V gene are MNHEY and SMNVEV (reference sequence). The CDR3 DNA reads as TGTGCCAGCAGTTTAGGGGACTTAGGTGATACGCAGTATTTT. This translates into CASSLGDLGDTQYF.

The sample holds a few counts of this clonotype. V is TRBV18 and J is TRBJ2-3; 9 nucleotides agree with TRBD2. This CDR3 is built from 17 residues. In germline, CDR1 is KGHSH, CDR2 LQKENI. J lost 2 bases, V lost 5 bases, and 11 bases had no gene match. The CDR3 coding sequence is TGTGCCAGCTCATCGAATAGCGGGGGTTCCTACACAGATACGCAGTATTTT. It is translated as CASSSNSGGSYTDTQYF.

This clonotype was counted a few times. The chain employs TRBV20-1 and TRBJ2-3; 8 bases are a match to TRBD1. Germline assignment: CDR1 DFQATT and CDR2 SNEGSKA (reference sequence). V dropped 1 base and J dropped 8; count of bases not matched to a gene: 11. There are 15 residues in the CDR3. The CDR3 DNA reads TGCAGTGCTAGAGGGGCCAGGGGGCGGCCGGGTACGCAGTATTTT. It is translated as CSARGARGRPGTQYF.

At least ten counts were recorded for this clonotype. The chain is built from TRBV5-5 and TRBJ2-7; D is undetermined. Between the trimmed V and J ends, which lost 3 bases and 3 bases, there was a span of 4 bases. The germline V gene has CDR1 SGHKS and CDR2 YYEKEE (reference sequence). This CDR3 region has 11 residues. The CDR3 DNA reads as TGTGCCAGCAGCTGGGGCTACGAGCAGTACTTC. Protein sequence: CASSWGYEQYF.

The CDR3 sequence: CASRPLRTASYNEQFF. Written as DNA, the CDR3 is TGCGCCAGCAGGCCCCTCAGGACAGCCTCCTACAATGAGCAGTTCTTC. The chain is built from TRBV10-2 and TRBJ2-1; tentative D call: TRBD1 (6 bases). This CDR3 region has 16 residues. Per germline, CDR1 WSHSY and CDR2 SAAADI. Trimming left V 6 bases short and J 0 bases short, with 15 bases between.

The gene calls are TRBV7-9 and TRBJ2-6; no reliable D call. The CDR3 loop spans 19 amino acids. Deletions cut 0 bases from V and 4 bases from J, with 19 bases between. Germline V gene lookup returns CDR1 SEHNR and CDR2 FQNEAQ (reference sequence). This chain's CDR3 is CASSLAGPGYLTGANVLTF. CDR3 nucleotides: TGTGCCAGCAGCTTAGCTGGGCCAGGCTATCTAACCGGGGCCAACGTCCTGACTTTC.

This clonotype was seen only a few times. This sequence joins TRBV12-3 or TRBV12-4 and TRBJ2-1; possibly TRBD1 for D (6 bases). This CDR3 region has 15 residues. V lost 5 bases and J 6 bases, leaving 17 bases between the germline ends. This chain's CDR3 is CASSPTGYVFNEQFF. In DNA form, the CDR3 reads TGTGCCAGCAGTCCCACAGGGTACGTCTTCAATGAGCAGTTCTTC.

This clonotype was counted between two and nine times. The V gene is TRBV11-3, the J gene TRBJ2-1; a possible D gene is TRBD2 (7 bases). Germline CDR1 is SGHNT and CDR2 is YENEEA. V gave up 2 bases and J gave up 4 bases, with 15 bases separating them. The CDR3 contains 16 residues. The DNA for the CDR3 is TGTGCCAGCAGCTTATATGGGGGGGCCCGATACAATGAGCAGTTCTTC. Protein sequence: CASSLYGGARYNEQFF. Combining the CDR3 with reference TRBV11-3 and TRBJ2-1 gives the whole variable domain EAGVVQSPRYKIIEKKQPVAFWCNPISGHNTLYWYLQNLGQGPELLIRYENEEAVDDSQLPKDRFSAERLKGVDSTLKIQPAELGDSAVYLCASSLYGGARYNEQFFGPGTRLTVL.

The DNA for the CDR3 is TGCGCCAGCAGGGGCAGCGACATGGAGACCCAGTACTTC. It yields the protein CASRGSDMETQYF. The chain has TRBV5-1 and TRBJ2-5; D is uncertain. The germline V and J ends were trimmed by 5 bases and 5 bases, with 13 bases remaining between them. CDR3 size: 13 residues. Germline-derived CDR1 and CDR2 are SGHRS and YFSETQ. The whole variable domain, filled in from reference TRBV5-1 and TRBJ2-5, reads KAGVTQTPRYLIKTRGQQVTLSCSPISGHRSVSWYQQTPGQGLQFLFEYFSETQRNKGNFPGRFSGRQFSNSRSEMNVSTLELGDSALYLCASRGSDMETQYFGPGTRLLVL.

Notes on this clonotype: One end of the junction does not line up with germline, which may come from a read error. The V gene is TRBV7-9, the J gene TRBJ1-5, with D unresolved. Germline loops: CDR1 SEHNR, CDR2 FQNEAQ (reference sequence). The CDR3 is made up of 15 amino acids. The CDR3 DNA is TGTGCCAACAGCTTAGGGATCGAGGGTTGGCAGCCCCAGCATTTT. This translates into CANSLGIEGWQPQHF.

This clonotype was found a few times. This rearrangement joins TRBV6-5 to TRBJ2-7; D is tentatively TRBD1 or TRBD2 (5 bases each). This CDR3 spans 14 amino acids. CDR1 and CDR2 from the germline V gene are MNHEY and SVGAGI. V lost 0 bases and J lost 4, with 10 bases in between. CDR3 amino acids: CASSYSRGRYEQYF. The CDR3 DNA follows: TGTGCCAGCAGTTACTCGAGGGGAAGGTACGAGCAGTACTTC.

The gene calls are TRBV12-3 or TRBV12-4 and TRBJ2-3; tentatively, D is TRBD2 (5 bases). The CDR3 length is 17 residues. The ends were cut back, 2 bases at V and 2 bases at J, with 17 bases in the middle. CDR3 nucleotide sequence: TGTGCCAGCAGTTTACGGCAGAGGTTGGGAGACACAGATACGCAGTATTTT. Translating it yields CASSLRQRLGDTDTQYF.

This clonotype was counted only a few times. The chain is built from TRBV11-2 and TRBJ2-5, with 12 bases fitting TRBD2. The J call may be incorrect, as the DNA end agrees better with TRBJ2-7. The CDR3 is made up of 14 amino acids. Germline CDR1 reads SGHAT; CDR2 reads FQNNGV. Here the CDR3 reads CASSLTSGGIEQYF. The CDR3 DNA reads TGTGCCAGCAGCTTAACTAGCGGGGGGATCGAGCAGTACTTC.

This clonotype came up a few times. V usage is TRBV25-1 and J usage is TRBJ2-3; D not resolved. Germline CDR1 reads MGHDK; CDR2 reads SYGVNS. The CDR3 contains 14 residues. The V end was cut by 0 bases, the J end by 6 bases, with 10 bases between. CDR3 in DNA: TGTGCCAGCAGTGAATATAGTGGTTTGGATACGCAGTATTTT. Encoded protein: CASSEYSGLDTQYF.

This clonotype was detected ten times or more. The chain uses TRBV7-6 and TRBJ2-3; the match to TRBD2 covers 9 bases. Germline assignment: CDR1 SGHVS and CDR2 FNYEAQ. V trimming: 5 bases; J trimming: 2 bases; junction bases outside the gene matches: 20. The CDR3 runs to 20 residues. The CDR3 DNA reads as TGTGCCAGCAGCCCCCCATCCGCAGGGCTAGCGGGGAGCCACACAGATACGCAGTATTTT. This codes for CASSPPSAGLAGSHTDTQYF.